These 8 T cell receptor beta chains originate from one sample sequenced in a study of PD-1 blockade in classical Hodgkin lymphoma. Sample time point: cycle 4 day 1 (C4D1), after more than five weeks of nivolumab. Every patient experienced relapse after autologous stem cell transplantation, and brentuximab vedotin exposure varied. Profiling relied on immunoSEQ multiplex PCR, and the TCRdb table lists in-frame clones only, not all of them. Of 57,000 or so clones in the sample, around nine tenths are singletons; the top ten hold about 8%. Sequencing used peripheral blood mononuclear cells (PBMCs), obtained before the fourth cycle of nivolumab. The receptors here all came from a human donor with classical Hodgkin lymphoma.

Only a few counts were recorded for this clone. The chain carries TRBV6-5 and TRBJ2-7; D unclear. This CDR3 has 14 amino acids. Germline CDR1 reads MNHEY; CDR2 reads SVGAGI. The germline V and J ends were trimmed by 6 bases and 2 bases, with 14 bases remaining between them. CDR3 DNA sequence: TGTGCCAGCAGCCGCAATGTGGCGGCCTACGAGCAGTACTTC. The encoded protein is CASSRNVAAYEQYF.

The chain employs TRBV7-9 and TRBJ1-3; 7 bases are shared with TRBD1. CDR1 SEHNR and CDR2 FQNEAQ come from the germline V gene (reference sequence). The CDR3 has 15 amino acids. With V trimmed by 6 bases and J by 3 bases, 8 bases remained unmatched. CDR3 protein: CASRTTGEGGNTIYF. The CDR3 nucleotides are TGTGCCAGCAGGACCACAGGGGAAGGTGGAAACACCATATATTTT.

As to this clone: One end of the junction fails to match germline, which may point to a read error. This CDR3 is CASSYALAGPSLF. As DNA, the CDR3 is TGTGCCAGCAGTTACGCCCTAGCGGGGCCTTCACTCTTC. The chain has TRBV6-6 and TRBJ2-1; 9 bases are a match to TRBD2. Germline-derived CDR1 and CDR2 are MNHNY and SVGAGI (reference sequence). The CDR3 length is 13 residues.

This clone was recorded only once. The V and J genes are TRBV19 and TRBJ2-3; 7 bases align to TRBD2. V lost 3 bases to trimming and J lost 11 bases; unmatched junction nucleotides: 14. CDR1 and CDR2 from the germline V gene are LNHDA and SQIVND (reference sequence). The CDR3 covers 15 residues. The CDR3 bases are TGTGCCAGTAGTATCACCCAAGCTAAGACTAGCTGGCAGTATTTT. As protein: CASSITQAKTSWQYF.

This chain joins TRBV5-6 and TRBJ2-5; tentative D call: TRBD2 (5 bases). From germline, CDR1 is SGHDT and CDR2 YYEEEE. With 1 base removed from V and 4 bases from J, the gap between germline ends came to 17 bases. This CDR3 is built from 16 residues. As DNA, the CDR3 is TGTGCCAGCAGCTTGCTAGCTGGTCCGGGTAGAGAGACCCAGTACTTC. The encoded protein is CASSLLAGPGRETQYF.

In its sample, this clone was seen a few times. This chain joins TRBV5-6 and TRBJ2-1; D unresolved. Germline V gene data show CDR1 as SGHDT and CDR2 as YYEEEE. This CDR3 is 13 amino acids long. V lost 4 bases, J lost 0 bases, and 5 bases lay in between. As DNA, the CDR3 is TGTGCCAGCAGCGGAGACTCCTACAATGAGCAGTTCTTC. It codes for CASSGDSYNEQFF.

The genes are TRBV30 and TRBJ1-1; 8 bases map to TRBD1. Germline loops: CDR1 GTSNPN, CDR2 SVGIG (reference sequence). The CDR3 runs to 15 residues. J gave up 0 bases and V 1 base, and 4 bases lay outside the gene matches. The CDR3 protein is CAWSGTGRVNTEAFF. DNA of the CDR3: TGTGCCTGGAGTGGGACAGGGCGGGTGAACACTGAAGCTTTCTTT.

The chain has TRBV28 and TRBJ2-7; 7 bases line up with TRBD1. Germline trimming cut 4 bases from V and 0 bases from J; bases unmatched to any gene: 9. The CDR3 loop spans 16 amino acids. CDR1 and CDR2 (germline): MDHEN, SYDVKM. This CDR3 reads CASSSTPGTDSYEQYF. CDR3 nucleotides: TGTGCCAGCAGTTCCACACCCGGGACAGACTCCTACGAGCAGTACTTC. Based on the CDR3 plus reference TRBV28 and TRBJ2-7, the full variable domain is DVKVTQSSRYLVKRTGEKVFLECVQDMDHENMFWYRQDPGLGLRLIYFSYDVKMKEKGDIPEGYSVSREKKERFSLILESASTNQTSMYLCASSSTPGTDSYEQYFGPGTRLTVT.